This T cell receptor beta chain was sequenced for a study of blood T cell repertoires in COVID-19. Study as a whole: Italy, Spain and the United States were the sources of the convalescent and acute COVID-19 samples.

The authors' processing: Amplification from reference gene primers served as the basis for estimated nucleated cell counts. TCRdb's copy holds only in-frame clones and misses some; the assay was immunoSEQ multiplex PCR. D and trimming were read from the DNA, whereas the V and J calls and clone size are those reported in that table. This table has under 400,000 clones, approximately 86% appearing once. This study enrolled people aged about 18 to 100 from about two dozen US geographic areas. Participants reported their clinical history, and cohort assignment relied on those reports. The CDR3 is made up of 15 amino acids. Germline values: CDR1 SGHVS, CDR2 FNYEAQ. The ends lost 2 bases at V and 5 bases at J; junction bases unmatched: 7.

The source is a middle-aged woman with acute COVID-19. V usage is TRBV7-6 and J usage is TRBJ2-7; TRBD1 aligns across 9 bases. Sequenced input: PBMCs or T cells enriched from blood (not recorded which). CDR3 in DNA: TGTGCCAGCAGCTTACAACAGGGGGCGACCAACGAGCAGTACTTC. It translates to CASSLQQGATNEQYF.